This TCR beta chain derives from a study of Graves' ophthalmopathy and Graves' hyperthyroidism. The authors amplified TCR beta CDR3 regions, and they did so from RNA transcripts for repertoire sequencing. RT-PCR was first run with HTBI primers, then multiplex PCR in a second round. TCRdb re-derived calls from the multiplex PCR reads in MiXCR, one entry per CDR3 protein. The data hold 650,000 to 900,000 distinct CDR3 sequences, with roughly two fifths observed a single time. V was shortened by 0 bases and J by 1 base, with 9 bases between the two germline ends. The CDR3 covers 14 residues. Germline lookup yields CDR1 DFQATT and CDR2 SNEGSKA (reference sequence).

The TCR originated in an adult man with Graves' ophthalmopathy. The sequenced sample consisted of peripheral blood. The V and J genes are TRBV20-1 and TRBJ1-2; a possible D gene is TRBD1 (5 bases). CDR3 sequence (DNA): TGCAGTGCTAGAGATCAGGGATTTAACTATGGCTACACCTTC. Translating gives CSARDQGFNYGYTF.